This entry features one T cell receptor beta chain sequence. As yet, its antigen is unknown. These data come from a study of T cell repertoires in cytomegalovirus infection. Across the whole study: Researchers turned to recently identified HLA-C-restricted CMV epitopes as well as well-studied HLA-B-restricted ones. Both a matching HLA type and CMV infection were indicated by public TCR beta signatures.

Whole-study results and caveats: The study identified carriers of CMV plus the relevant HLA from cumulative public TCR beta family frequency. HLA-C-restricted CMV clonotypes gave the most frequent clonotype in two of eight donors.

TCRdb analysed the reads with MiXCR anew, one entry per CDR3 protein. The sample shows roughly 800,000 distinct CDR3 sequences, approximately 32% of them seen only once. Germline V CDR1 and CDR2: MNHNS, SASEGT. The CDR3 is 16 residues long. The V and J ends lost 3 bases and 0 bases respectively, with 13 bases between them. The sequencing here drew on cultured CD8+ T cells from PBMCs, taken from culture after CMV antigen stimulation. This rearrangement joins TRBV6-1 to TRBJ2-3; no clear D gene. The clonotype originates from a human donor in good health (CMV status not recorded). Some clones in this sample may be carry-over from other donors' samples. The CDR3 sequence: CASSDFFGSSTDTQYF. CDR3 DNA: TGTGCCAGCAGTGATTTTTTTGGATCTAGCACAGATACGCAGTATTTT.